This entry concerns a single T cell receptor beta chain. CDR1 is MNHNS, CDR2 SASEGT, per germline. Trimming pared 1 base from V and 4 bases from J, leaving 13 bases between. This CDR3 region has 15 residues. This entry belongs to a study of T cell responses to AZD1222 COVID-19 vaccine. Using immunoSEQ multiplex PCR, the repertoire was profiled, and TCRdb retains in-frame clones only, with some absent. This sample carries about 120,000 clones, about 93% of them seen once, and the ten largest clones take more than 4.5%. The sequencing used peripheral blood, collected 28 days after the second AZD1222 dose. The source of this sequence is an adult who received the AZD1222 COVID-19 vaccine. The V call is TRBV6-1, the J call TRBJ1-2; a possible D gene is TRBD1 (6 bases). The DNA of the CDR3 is TGTGCCAGCAGTGAAGTGATAGGGGGGAGCTATGGCTACACCTTC. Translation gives CASSEVIGGSYGYTF.